Each of the 5 T cell receptor beta chains below was sequenced from the same sample in a study of blood T cell repertoires in COVID-19 (dated by TCRdb to 2018 to 2021). Libraries were prepared through the immunoSEQ multiplex PCR assay. In its TCRdb copy, this immuneACCESS table keeps in-frame sequences only and misses some clones. Where compared with another copy, unresolved V genes explain less than half of these, and the others have no known cause. This sample holds about 130,000 clones; over 85% were observed only once. The leading ten clones occupy approximately 5% of the sample. Material for sequencing was peripheral blood. Receptors were obtained from a man between 60 and 75 years old with COVID-19, enrolled during active disease.

This chain links TRBV5-5 with TRBJ1-6; 10 bases line up with TRBD1. CDR1 SGHKS and CDR2 YYEKEE come from the germline V gene (reference sequence). With 3 bases clipped from V and 7 bases from J, the junction kept 7 bases outside the gene matches. CDR3 length equals 16 residues. CDR3 sequence reads: CASSWDRGAGNSPLHF. The CDR3, as DNA: TGTGCCAGCAGCTGGGACAGGGGCGCAGGGAATTCACCCCTCCACTTT.

The V and J genes are TRBV5-1 and TRBJ2-2, with D perhaps TRBD2 (6 bases). The CDR3 extends over 14 amino acids. Per germline, CDR1 SGHRS and CDR2 YFSETQ. The V gene lost 1 base and the J gene lost 6 bases, with 10 bases spanning the gap. CDR3 protein: CASSLRESSGELFF. The CDR3 region has the DNA TGCGCCAGCAGCTTGCGGGAGTCTTCCGGGGAGCTGTTTTTT.

The gene calls are TRBV18 and TRBJ2-1; 7 bases agree with TRBD1. Looked up from germline, CDR1 is KGHSH and CDR2 is LQKENI. V was pared by 3 bases and J by 7 bases, with 9 bases of the junction left unmatched. The length of the CDR3 is 15 residues. DNA for the CDR3: TGTGCCAGCTCACCCCTCCTCAGGGGGATTAATGAGCAGTTCTTC. Translating it yields CASSPLLRGINEQFF.

The V call is TRBV10-3, the J call TRBJ2-7; 11 bases are a match to TRBD1. The germline CDR1 and CDR2 sequences are ENHRY and SYGVKD. V gave up 6 bases and J gave up 3 bases; unmatched junction bases: 4. The length of the CDR3 is 14 residues. CDR3: CAIRPGTGGYEQYF. In DNA form, the CDR3 reads TGTGCCATCAGGCCGGGGACAGGGGGCTACGAGCAGTACTTC.

The rearrangement uses TRBV5-5 and TRBJ2-3; TRBD2 matches 14 bases. J lost 14 bases, V lost 7 bases, and 15 bases had no gene match. The CDR3 runs to 15 residues. Germline assignment: CDR1 SGHKS and CDR2 YYEKEE (reference sequence). The CDR3 loop is CASDPTSGRAADPYF. In DNA, the CDR3 is TGTGCCAGCGACCCGACTAGCGGGAGGGCCGCCGATCCGTATTTT.